One sample yielded the 15 T cell receptor beta chains listed below, sequenced in a study of T cell repertoires in cytomegalovirus infection. These TCRs are of unknown antigen specificity. MiXCR, applied by TCRdb to the reads, yields one record per CDR3 protein. The sample includes 200,000 to 250,000 distinct CDR3 sequences, 35% to 40% of them seen just once. The source was CD8+ T cells from cultured PBMCs, collected from culture after CMV antigen stimulation. The source is a human donor in good health (CMV status not recorded). Some clones in this sample may be carry-over from other donors' samples.

The CDR3 nucleotides are TGTGCCAGCAGCTTCTTAGCGGGACAACTGGCAGATACGCAGTATTTT. Translating gives CASSFLAGQLADTQYF. The rearrangement links TRBV11-2 to TRBJ2-3, with 8 bases that match TRBD2. The CDR3 runs to 16 residues. The J segment lost 4 bases and the V segment lost 3 bases, leaving 9 bases of the junction unmatched. Looked up from germline, CDR1 is SGHAT and CDR2 is FQNNGV.

This clonotype was detected a few times. The chain carries TRBV7-4 and TRBJ1-5; 10 nucleotides line up with TRBD1. The CDR3 sequence is 19 residues long. CDR1 is SGHVT, CDR2 SQSDAQ, per germline. Trimming took 1 base from V and 2 from J; bases not matched to a gene: 11. DNA of the CDR3: TGTGCCAGCAGCTTAGGAGGGGACAGGGGAGAGAAGGGCAATCAGCCCCAGCATTTT. Its protein product is CASSLGGDRGEKGNQPQHF. The variable domain in full, with the rest retrieved from reference TRBV7-4 and TRBJ1-5, is GAGVSQSPRYKVAKRGRDVALRCDSISGHVTLYWYRQTLGQGSEVLTYSQSDAQRDKSGRPSGRFSAERPERSVSTLKIQRTEQGDSAVYLCASSLGGDRGEKGNQPQHFGDGTRLSIL.

This clonotype was seen a few times. The chain carries TRBV6-2 or TRBV6-3 and TRBJ1-5; no definite D call. V shed 0 bases and J shed 7 bases, with 10 bases lying between them. Germline CDR1 is MNHEY and CDR2 is SVGEGT. CDR3 size: 14 residues. As DNA, the CDR3 is TGTGCCAGCAGTTACTCCCTGGGTTTACAGCCCCAGCATTTT. Its protein is CASSYSLGLQPQHF.

This rearrangement joins TRBV7-9 to TRBJ1-1; TRBD1 matches at 8 bases. Per the germline V gene, CDR1 is SEHNR and CDR2 is FQNEAQ (reference sequence). The CDR3 is 16 amino acids. V was clipped by 2 bases and J by 3 bases; unmatched bases: 8. CDR3 nucleotides: TGTGCCAGCAGCTTACGTGGACAGGGAAGGGACACTGAAGCTTTCTTT. Translation gives CASSLRGQGRDTEAFF.

This clonotype was recorded a few times. The chain is built from TRBV28 and TRBJ2-7; maybe TRBD2 (6 bases). Germline CDR1 MDHEN, CDR2 SYDVKM. The V and J ends lost 5 bases and 4 bases respectively, with 18 bases between them. This CDR3 contains 15 residues. The CDR3 sequence is CASSPYLAADYEQYF. CDR3 DNA sequence: TGTGCCAGCAGTCCCTACTTAGCGGCTGATTACGAGCAGTACTTC.

This clonotype was counted only a few times. This chain connects TRBV27 to TRBJ1-5, with a weak D call TRBD1 (5 bases). V lost 0 bases and J lost 3, with 12 bases in between. The CDR3 extends over 16 amino acids. The germline V gene encodes CDR1 MNHEY and CDR2 SMNVEV (reference sequence). Here the CDR3 DNA reads TGTGCCAGCAGTTTATCGGGGCAGGGTTTCAATCAGCCCCAGCATTTT. Translation: CASSLSGQGFNQPQHF.

The chain recombines TRBV14 with TRBJ2-1; D gene uncertain. Between the trimmed V and J ends, which lost 1 base and 3 bases, there was a span of 7 bases. Per germline, CDR1 SGHDN and CDR2 FVKESK. CDR3 length: 14 amino acids. As DNA, the CDR3 is TGTGCCAGCAGCCAAGTTCACAACTACAATGAGCAGTTCTTC. It is translated as CASSQVHNYNEQFF.

This rearrangement joins TRBV6-4 to TRBJ2-1; 9 nucleotides line up with TRBD1. The CDR3 totals 15 residues. V dropped 4 bases and J dropped 3; count of bases not matched to a gene: 4. Germline V lookup: CDR1 MRHNA, CDR2 SNTAGT. CDR3 region: CASSAGTGRYNEQFF. The CDR3 region has the DNA TGTGCCAGCAGTGCCGGGACAGGGCGCTACAATGAGCAGTTCTTC.

The V gene is TRBV28, the J gene TRBJ2-7; D gene unclear. V dropped 6 bases and J dropped 7 bases, with 16 bases sitting between them. Germline lookup yields CDR1 MDHEN and CDR2 SYDVKM. This CDR3 is 13 amino acids long. CDR3 sequence reads: CASSPRRMWEQYF. CDR3 nucleotide sequence: TGTGCCAGCAGCCCCAGGAGAATGTGGGAGCAGTACTTC.

Only a few counts were recorded for this clonotype. DNA for the CDR3: TGCAGCGTTGAACGGGAGACGGACACCGGGGAGCTGTTTTTT. Encoded protein: CSVERETDTGELFF. V gene TRBV29-1 combines with J gene TRBJ2-2, with D maybe TRBD2 (6 bases). The CDR3 is made up of 14 amino acids. V lost 2 bases and J lost 3, with 10 bases in between. Germline V gives CDR1 SQVTM, CDR2 ANQGSEA.

The V and J genes are TRBV6-8 and TRBJ2-7; D may be TRBD2 (6 bases). V lost 7 bases, J lost 0 bases, and 16 bases lay in between. The CDR3 totals 15 residues. Germline V gene lookup returns CDR1 MNHGY and CDR2 SAAAGT. In nucleotides, the CDR3 is TGTGCCAGCAAGGTCTCGGGGGTTAACTCCTACGAGCAGTACTTC. Protein product: CASKVSGVNSYEQYF.

The gene calls are TRBV7-9 and TRBJ2-7, with a tentative D call TRBD2 (5 bases). The V and J ends lost 5 bases and 3 bases respectively, with 14 bases between them. The CDR3 is 14 residues long. Germline V gene data show CDR1 as SEHNR and CDR2 as FQNEAQ (reference sequence). The DNA of the CDR3 is TGTGCCAGCAGCCCCAAACTAGGTGGCTACGAGCAGTACTTC. It is translated as CASSPKLGGYEQYF. Variable domain in full (rest from reference TRBV7-9 and TRBJ2-7): DTGVSQNPRHKITKRGQNVTFRCDPISEHNRLYWYRQTLGQGPEFLTYFQNEAQLEKSRLLSDRFSAERPKGSFSTLEIQRTEQGDSAMYLCASSPKLGGYEQYFGPGTRLTVT.

The chain is built from TRBV20-1 and TRBJ2-1, with 10 bases fitting TRBD2. There are 15 residues in the CDR3. The V segment lost 0 bases and the J segment 10 bases; nucleotides outside the gene matches: 9. Germline assignment: CDR1 DFQATT and CDR2 SNEGSKA (reference sequence). Written as DNA, the CDR3 is TGCAGTGCTAGAGATTTTACTAGCGGGGCTTGGGAGCAGTTCTTC. This gives the protein CSARDFTSGAWEQFF.

Worth noting for this clonotype: The junction shows a germline mismatch at one end, possibly a read error. The chain has TRBV11-3 and TRBJ2-1; 7 positions match TRBD1. The CDR3 consists of 16 residues. CDR1 and CDR2 (germline): SGHNT, YENEEA. The chain's CDR3 is CASSLERGPTYNEQFF. CDR3 DNA sequence: TGTGCCAGCAGCCTAGAGAGGGGGCCTACCTACAATGAGCAGTTCTTC.

This clonotype was seen only a few times. This chain connects TRBV5-4 to TRBJ2-1; no definite D call. Germline CDR1 is SGHNT and CDR2 is YYREEE (reference sequence). Trimming took 2 bases from V and 13 from J, leaving 13 bases between them. The CDR3 is made up of 12 amino acids. CDR3 loop: CASSFGTERQFF. In DNA, the CDR3 is TGTGCCAGCAGCTTTGGTACGGAGCGACAGTTCTTC.